A selection of T cell receptor beta chains follows, all from one sample in a study of blood T cell repertoires in COVID-19. Repertoires were generated with immunoSEQ multiplex PCR, while TCRdb's copy carries only in-frame clones and drops some. This sample has some 180,000 clones, with 90% found just once. Sample: peripheral blood. These receptors were collected from a man aged 45 to 65 with acute or convalescent COVID-19. The CDR3 runs from the conserved cysteine through the conserved F or W. A D gene is named only where the DNA matches it firmly. Size values are once, few and many counts, or a class for expanded clones, and some rows have none.

>TRBV4-1|.|TRBJ2-5|.
CASSQGGETQYF
TGCGCCAGCAGCCAAGGAGGGGAGACCCAGTACTTC
>TRBV4-2|.|TRBJ1-6|.
CASSQSMSPLHF
TGTGCCAGCAGCCAATCCATGTCACCCCTCCACTTT
>TRBV6-1|.|TRBJ1-5|.
CASSELPRQPQHF
TGTGCCAGCAGTGAATTACCGCGGCAGCCCCAGCATTTT
>TRBV5-4|.|TRBJ2-5|.
CASSLIAEETQYF
TGTGCCAGCAGCTTAATAGCGGAAGAGACCCAGTACTTC
>TRBV7-6|.|TRBJ2-7|TRBD1
CASSMGTGAQYEQYF
TGTGCCAGCAGCATGGGGACAGGGGCCCAATACGAGCAGTACTTC
>TRBV10-3|.|TRBJ1-2|TRBD1
CAIGTGVPYGYTF
TGTGCCATCGGGACAGGGGTGCCCTATGGCTACACCTTC
>TRBV25-1|.|TRBJ2-6|.
CASFKTGANVLTF
TGTGCCAGCTTTAAAACTGGGGCCAACGTCCTGACTTTC
>TRBV21-1|few|TRBJ1-2|.
CASSKATQGNYGYTF
TGTGCCAGCAGCAAAGCTACACAGGGCAACTATGGCTACACCTTC
>TRBV15|.|TRBJ2-6|.
CATSRDRGTGANVLTF
TGTGCCACCAGCAGAGATAGAGGGACTGGGGCCAACGTCCTGACTTTC
>TRBV5-5|.|TRBJ2-5|TRBD1
CASSYDRGSQETQYF
TGTGCCAGCAGTTATGACAGGGGAAGTCAAGAGACCCAGTACTTC
>TRBV28|.|TRBJ1-2|TRBD1
CASSSGQGLGYTF
TGTGCCAGCAGTTCGGGACAGGGTCTTGGCTACACCTTC
>TRBV6-1|.|TRBJ1-5|.
CASSEVGWGDSNQPQHF
TGTGCCAGCAGTGAGGTAGGGTGGGGGGATAGCAATCAGCCCCAGCATTTT
>TRBV6-6|.|TRBJ2-5|TRBD1
CASSTDRSLQETQYF
TGTGCCAGCAGTACGGACAGGTCGCTCCAAGAGACCCAGTACTTC
>TRBV12-5|.|TRBJ2-1|TRBD1
CASGLYGTEHYNEQFF
TGTGCTAGTGGTTTGTATGGGACAGAACACTACAATGAGCAGTTCTTC
>TRBV5-8|.|TRBJ2-3|TRBD1
CASSDRAADTQYF
TGTGCCAGCAGCGACAGGGCGGCAGATACGCAGTATTTT
>TRBV2|once|TRBJ1-2|.
CASSAQGRGAYGYTF
TGTGCCAGCAGTGCCCAGGGTCGGGGGGCCTATGGCTACACCTTC
>TRBV28|.|TRBJ1-3|TRBD1
CASRLRRDRAGNTIYF
TGTGCCAGCAGACTACGCCGGGACAGGGCTGGAAACACCATATATTTT
>TRBV11-1|.|TRBJ2-5|.
CASTWGGAVGETQYF
TGTGCCAGCACCTGGGGGGGGGCCGTGGGAGAGACCCAGTACTTC
>TRBV27|.|TRBJ2-1|.
CASSPHGRIADEQFF
TGTGCCAGCAGTCCCCACGGGAGAATCGCCGATGAGCAGTTCTTC
>TRBV5-1|once|TRBJ1-1|.
CASSLGAGANTEAFF
TGCGCCAGCAGCTTGGGTGCAGGGGCGAACACTGAAGCTTTCTTT
>TRBV18|.|TRBJ1-1|TRBD1
CASSPQEGAAEAFF
TGTGCCAGCTCACCCCAAGAGGGGGCGGCTGAAGCTTTCTTT
>TRBV18|.|TRBJ1-5|.
CASSPGSDQPQHF
TGTGCCAGCTCACCGGGGAGCGATCAGCCCCAGCATTTT
>TRBV2|.|TRBJ2-2|TRBD1
CASSEDRGWFPGELFF
TGTGCCAGCAGTGAAGACAGGGGATGGTTTCCCGGGGAGCTGTTTTTT
>TRBV10-3|.|TRBJ2-2|.
CAINTDSDGLGTGELFF
TGTGCCATTAATACCGATTCGGACGGACTTGGAACCGGGGAGCTGTTTTTT
>TRBV5-1|.|TRBJ2-2|.
CASSSGHRANTGELFF
TGCGCCAGCAGCTCGGGGCACAGGGCGAACACCGGGGAGCTGTTTTTT
>TRBV7-8|.|TRBJ1-6|.
CASSLATYNSPLHF
TGTGCCAGCAGCTTAGCCACTTATAATTCACCCCTCCACTTT
>TRBV19|.|TRBJ2-1|.
CASRPNRPLNEQFF
TGTGCCAGTAGGCCGAACAGGCCTTTGAATGAGCAGTTCTTC